These 9 T cell receptor beta chains originate from one sample sequenced in a study of low-dose radiotherapy and immunotherapy resistance in tumors. Primers targeting TRAV and TRBV primed first-strand cDNA, covering alpha and beta chains. A roughly 20-cycle PCR with a constant-region primer and V-primer adapter amplified TCRs. MiXCR, run by TCRdb on the reads, gives a single entry per CDR3 protein. The sample records over 9,500 distinct CDR3 sequences, around half being singletons. All receptors derive from a human donor with advanced metastatic prostate, ovarian, gallbladder or colorectal cancer (not recorded which). This table probably holds off-target reads from a library built for another chain.

The chain joins TRBV27 to TRBJ2-2; D possibly corresponds to TRBD1 (6 bases). The CDR3 is 15 amino acids. The germline gives CDR1 MNHEY, CDR2 SMNVEV (reference sequence). V lost 5 bases and J lost 5, with 15 bases in between. The CDR3 loop reads CASSRNREGTGELFF. CDR3 sequence (DNA): TGTGCCAGCAGTAGAAACAGGGAAGGAACCGGGGAGCTGTTTTTT.

The chain couples TRBV13 to TRBJ2-6; the match to TRBD2 covers 8 bases. There are 18 residues in the CDR3. V lost 5 bases to trimming and J lost 2 bases; unmatched junction nucleotides: 11. Germline V gene lookup returns CDR1 PRHDT and CDR2 FYEKMQ (reference sequence). The CDR3 sequence is CASSNLKSGGAGANVLTF. CDR3 DNA sequence: TGTGCCAGCAGCAATCTCAAGTCGGGAGGGGCTGGGGCCAACGTCCTGACTTTC.

This sequence joins TRBV4-3 and TRBJ1-1; D is possibly TRBD1 (6 bases). The CDR3 is made up of 14 amino acids. Per the germline V gene, CDR1 is LGHNA and CDR2 is YSLEER. Trimming stripped 4 bases from V and 1 base from J, with 10 bases between. The CDR3 DNA reads TGCGCCAGCAGCCGGGGGGCCTCGAACACTGAAGCTTTCTTT. Amino acid sequence: CASSRGASNTEAFF.

The gene calls are TRBV29-1 and TRBJ2-1; D is unclear. V was trimmed by 6 bases and J by 3 bases, leaving 6 bases between them. CDR3 size: 11 residues. Germline CDR1 reads SQVTM; CDR2 reads ANQGSEA. The CDR3 sequence is CSVVDYNEQFF. Here the CDR3 DNA reads TGCAGCGTCGTGGACTACAATGAGCAGTTCTTC.

This clonotype showed up just a few times. The chain couples TRBV10-1 to TRBJ2-2, with D unclear. The CDR3 spans 13 residues. The V gene's germline CDR1 is WNHNN and CDR2 SYGVQD (reference sequence). Trimming took off 2 bases at V and 0 bases at J, with 1 base between the two ends. Here the CDR3 reads CASSETNTGELFF. The CDR3 DNA is TGCGCCAGCAGTGAGACGAACACCGGGGAGCTGTTTTTT.

The chain couples TRBV27 to TRBJ1-1, with a weak D call TRBD1 (6 bases). In germline, CDR1 is MNHEY, CDR2 SMNVEV (reference sequence). The CDR3 contains 14 residues. Trimming removed 4 bases at V and 3 bases at J, with 12 bases between. The CDR3 DNA reads TGTGCCAGCAGTTCTAGGGGGGAGGACACTGAAGCTTTCTTT. Translated: CASSSRGEDTEAFF.

The CDR3 nucleotides are TGCAGCGTTGTTGCAGGGGTCAATCAGCCCCAGCATTTT. It yields the protein CSVVAGVNQPQHF. The chain recombines TRBV29-1 with TRBJ1-5, with D possibly being TRBD1 (6 bases). V lost 4 bases and J 3 bases, leaving 10 bases between the germline ends. The CDR3 consists of 13 residues. CDR1 and CDR2 from the germline V gene are SQVTM and ANQGSEA.

V gene TRBV3-1 combines with J gene TRBJ2-7; D gene unclear. Trimming left V 1 base short and J 1 base short, with 5 bases between. CDR1 is LGHDT, CDR2 YNNKEL, per germline (reference sequence). The CDR3 has 13 residues. The CDR3 region is CASSQVGSYEQYF. CDR3 in DNA: TGTGCCAGCAGCCAAGTCGGATCCTACGAGCAGTACTTC.

V usage is TRBV29-1 and J usage is TRBJ2-3, with a possible D match to TRBD2 (5 bases). This CDR3 region has 13 residues. Germline values: CDR1 SQVTM, CDR2 ANQGSEA. V was clipped by 7 bases and J by 2 bases, with 13 bases between them. For the CDR3, the DNA is TGCAGCGCGGCGGGCTATTCCACAGATACGCAGTATTTT. This sequence encodes CSAAGYSTDTQYF.